Detailed here is one T cell receptor beta chain. Its antigen remains unidentified. Base qualities were left out, and no much larger clone turns up one base away. TCRbeta CDR3 regions were amplified from genomic DNA using the immunoSEQ Assay, a bias-controlled multiplex PCR. Per the authors' processing: The number of nucleated cells in each sample was estimated from the amplification of reference gene primers within the assay. To quantify the absolute abundance of each unique TCRbeta CDR3 rearrangement, sequence reads were collapsed and filtered. For each sample, productive Simpson clonality was calculated as the square root of Simpson's diversity index over productive rearrangements. The source is immuneACCESS, and TCRdb retained only in-frame sequences with V and J called. Part of the clones is not carried over; for the studies checked, unresolved V genes explain less than half of this, and the remainder is unexplained. V and J calls and clone size are copied from that table; D and trimming were computed from the DNA. This sample has tens of thousands of clones in its table, and under 85% of those were observed once. The ten largest make up roughly 12% of the sample.

The collaborating institutions used their own protocols to collect whole blood in K2EDTA tubes. For TCRbeta analysis, collaborators shipped samples as frozen whole blood, isolated PBMCs, or DNA extracted from either of those sample types. The sample is drawn from a study of blood T cell repertoires in COVID-19 (dated by TCRdb to about 2020). Broadly, across the study: The collaborator samples originated in the United States, Italy and Spain and spanned the acute and convalescent phases of COVID-19. Sample metadata almost always included a de-identified subject ID, COVID-19 status, age in years and sex. The samples were drawn from two sources: the first 160 participants of the ongoing ImmuneRACE study, and 950 to 1,500 subjects contributed by 6 global collaborators. The dataset comprised deeply sampled blood TCRbeta repertoires from subjects exposed to, actively infected with, or recovered from COVID-19. Where available, HLA class I and class II types were obtained from metadata supplied by the sample provider rather than from assay-based typing. The material from the prospective study consisted of cDNA or gDNA derived from T cells, B-cell-depleted T cells, or PBMCs. The repertoires were made available in a free public database intended to serve as a resource for research on the immune response to SARS-CoV-2. Study-wide findings and limitations: How much clinical and demographic metadata was included differed by source and by participant, and the metadata was provided uncurated.

V was cut back by 0 bases and J by 1 base, leaving a gap of 13 bases between them. The CDR3 covers 16 residues, taking in both the cysteine and the phenylalanine. Only CDR3 DNA remains: 48 bases, in frame from the first base. Per the germline V gene, SGHDT is the CDR1 and YYEEEE is the CDR2. The sequence was obtained from a man between 65 and 85 years old with acute or convalescent COVID-19. The V and J genes are TRBV5-6 and TRBJ1-1, with no confident D gene call. What was sequenced was peripheral blood. The CDR3 here reads CASSLVGTPPNTEAFF. The DNA sequence reads TGTGCCAGCAGCTTGGTTGGCACCCCTCCGAACACTGAAGCTTTCTTT.